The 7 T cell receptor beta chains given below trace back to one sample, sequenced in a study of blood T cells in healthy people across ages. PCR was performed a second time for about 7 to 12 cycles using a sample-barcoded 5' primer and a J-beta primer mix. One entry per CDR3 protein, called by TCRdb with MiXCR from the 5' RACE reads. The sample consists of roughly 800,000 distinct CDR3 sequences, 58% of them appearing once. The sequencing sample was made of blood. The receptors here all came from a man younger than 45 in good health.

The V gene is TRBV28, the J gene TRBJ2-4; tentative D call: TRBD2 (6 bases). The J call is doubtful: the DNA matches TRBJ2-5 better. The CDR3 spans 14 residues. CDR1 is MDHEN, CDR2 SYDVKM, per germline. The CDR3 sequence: CASSLTLAVETQYF. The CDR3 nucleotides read TGTGCCAGCAGTTTGACTTTAGCGGTAGAGACCCAGTACTTC.

The CDR3 loop is CASSQLTSSGGLREQFF. The DNA for the CDR3 is TGTGCCAGCAGCCAACTCACTTCTAGCGGGGGCCTAAGAGAGCAGTTCTTC. This rearrangement joins TRBV3-1 to TRBJ2-1; TRBD2 matches at 10 bases. The germline V gene has CDR1 LGHDT and CDR2 YNNKEL (reference sequence). The CDR3 totals 17 residues. V was clipped by 2 bases and J by 10 bases; unmatched bases: 14.

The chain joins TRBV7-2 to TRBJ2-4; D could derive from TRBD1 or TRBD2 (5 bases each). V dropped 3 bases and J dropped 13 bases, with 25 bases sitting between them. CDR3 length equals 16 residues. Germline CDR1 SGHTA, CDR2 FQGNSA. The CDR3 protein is CASSLGPGTAHRGQYF. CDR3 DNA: TGTGCCAGCAGCTTGGGACCCGGGACGGCCCATCGCGGGCAGTACTTC. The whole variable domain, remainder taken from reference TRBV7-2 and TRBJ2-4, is GAGVSQSPSNKVTEKGKDVELRCDPISGHTALYWYRQSLGQGLEFLIYFQGNSAPDKSGLPSDRFSAERTGGSVSTLTIQRTQQEDSAVYLCASSLGPGTAHRGQYFGAGTRLSVL.

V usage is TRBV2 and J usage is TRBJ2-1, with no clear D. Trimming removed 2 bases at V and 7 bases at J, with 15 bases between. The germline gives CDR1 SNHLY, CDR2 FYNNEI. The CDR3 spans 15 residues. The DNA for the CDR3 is TGTGCCAGCAGTGAACCCACCCTCTACTTGAATGAGCAGTTCTTC. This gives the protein CASSEPTLYLNEQFF.

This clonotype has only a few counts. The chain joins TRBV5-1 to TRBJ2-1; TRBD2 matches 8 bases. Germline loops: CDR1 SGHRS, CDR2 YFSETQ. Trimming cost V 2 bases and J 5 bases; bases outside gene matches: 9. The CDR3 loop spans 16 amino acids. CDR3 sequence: CASSLRGLAGDNEQFF. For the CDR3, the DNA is TGCGCCAGCAGCTTAAGGGGCCTAGCGGGCGACAATGAGCAGTTCTTC.

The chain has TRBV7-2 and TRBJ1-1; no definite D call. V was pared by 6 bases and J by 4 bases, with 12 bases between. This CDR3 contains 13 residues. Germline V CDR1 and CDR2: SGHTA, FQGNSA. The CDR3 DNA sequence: TGTGCCAGCAGTTACTCGGGCGGCACTGAAGCTTTCTTT. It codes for CASSYSGGTEAFF.

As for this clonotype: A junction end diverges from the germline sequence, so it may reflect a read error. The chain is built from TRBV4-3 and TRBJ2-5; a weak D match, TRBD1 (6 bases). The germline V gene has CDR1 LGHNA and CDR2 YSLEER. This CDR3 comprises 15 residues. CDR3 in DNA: TGCGCCGGCAGCCCGCAGGGACATACGGGGGAGACCCAGTACTTC. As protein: CAGSPQGHTGETQYF.